The next 30 T cell receptor beta chains were all read from a single sample in a study of cytomegalovirus exposure and HLA in healthy donors. Primers for the PCR totalled 60 Vbeta and 13 Jbeta. Here immunoSEQ multiplex PCR was the method, and the copy in TCRdb shows in-frame clones only, minus some. The sample records some 140,000 clones, nearly 80% being singletons. The specimen sequenced was PBMCs. These receptors originate from a man aged 25 to 40 in good health and CMV-seropositive.

J is TRBJ2-5 and V is TRBV29-1, with 10 bases lining up with TRBD1. V trimming: 6 bases; J trimming: 5 bases; junction bases outside the gene matches: 6. The CDR3 is 13 amino acids. Germline-derived CDR1 and CDR2 are SQVTM and ANQGSEA. The CDR3 loop is CSVGQGKGETQYF. The CDR3 DNA follows: TGCAGCGTGGGACAGGGGAAGGGGGAGACCCAGTACTTC.

The genes are TRBV7-9 and TRBJ2-7; 7 bases fit TRBD2. V lost 4 bases, J lost 3 bases, and 12 bases stayed unmatched. This CDR3 has 16 amino acids. Germline lookup yields CDR1 SEHNR and CDR2 FQNEAQ (reference sequence). CDR3 DNA sequence: TGTGCCAGCAGCTCGAGGGAGGGCCATAACCTCTACGAGCAGTACTTC. Translated: CASSSREGHNLYEQYF.

V and J are TRBV5-4 and TRBJ2-7, with 10 bases aligning to TRBD2. The germline V gene encodes CDR1 SGHNT and CDR2 YYREEE (reference sequence). Trimming took 3 bases from V and 6 from J; bases not matched to a gene: 9. The CDR3 is made up of 15 amino acids. In nucleotides, the CDR3 is TGTGCCAGCAGCTCCCAGCGGGAGGGCCAGGGCGAGCAGTACTTC. Its translation is CASSSQREGQGEQYF. Full variable domain (remainder filled in from reference TRBV5-4 and TRBJ2-7): ETGVTQSPTHLIKTRGQQVTLRCSSQSGHNTVSWYQQALGQGPQFIFQYYREEENGRGNFPPRFSGLQFPNYSSELNVNALELDDSALYLCASSSQREGQGEQYFGPGTRLTVT.

This clone was detected only once. The chain carries TRBV5-4 and TRBJ2-7; the D is unclear. The CDR3 has 13 amino acids. V was trimmed by 0 bases and J by 6 bases, leaving 10 bases between them. In germline, CDR1 is SGHNT, CDR2 YYREEE (reference sequence). As DNA, the CDR3 is TGTGCCAGCAGCTTGGGCGGTACGGGCGAGCAGTACTTC. Its protein is CASSLGGTGEQYF.

The chain carries TRBV19 and TRBJ2-6, with 7 bases identical to TRBD1. The length of the CDR3 is 17 residues. J lost 0 bases, V lost 7 bases, and 9 bases had no gene match. CDR1 LNHDA and CDR2 SQIVND come from the germline V gene (reference sequence). The CDR3 region is CASKTGLLGSGANVLTF. In DNA form, the CDR3 reads TGTGCCAGTAAGACAGGGTTATTGGGCTCTGGGGCCAACGTCCTGACTTTC.

CDR3 nucleotides: TGTGCCAGCAGCTATGACCATACTAGCGGGAGAGGAGATACGCAGTATTTT. It yields the protein CASSYDHTSGRGDTQYF. This chain connects TRBV7-9 to TRBJ2-3; 11 bases agree with TRBD2. Germline V gene sequence: CDR1 SEHNR, CDR2 FQNEAQ (reference sequence). The CDR3 has 17 amino acids. J lost 5 bases, V lost 4 bases, and 11 bases had no gene match.

The rearrangement links TRBV5-1 to TRBJ2-3; 10 bases are a match to TRBD2. The germline V gene encodes CDR1 SGHRS and CDR2 YFSETQ. Losses at the gene ends were 2 bases for V and 4 bases for J; bases not matched to a gene: 7. The CDR3 length is 16 residues. For the CDR3, the DNA is TGCGCCAGCAGCTTAGAGGGACTAGCGCAGCCAGATACGCAGTATTTT. Its protein product is CASSLEGLAQPDTQYF.

J is TRBJ1-5 and V is TRBV6-6; D gene uncertain. Germline V gives CDR1 MNHNY, CDR2 SVGAGI (reference sequence). The CDR3 consists of 12 residues. Trimming stripped 6 bases from V and 6 bases from J, with 9 bases between. Here the CDR3 DNA reads TGTGCCAGCAGACCCGGCGGTCAGCCCCAGCATTTT. Encoded protein: CASRPGGQPQHF.

This chain connects TRBV29-1 to TRBJ2-7; TRBD1 matches 9 bases. From germline, CDR1 is SQVTM and CDR2 ANQGSEA. V shed 4 bases, J shed 3 bases, and the junction held 4 bases outside the gene matches. The CDR3 is made up of 13 amino acids. The DNA of the CDR3 is TGCAGCGTTGTAAACAGGGGGCTCTACGAGCAGTACTTC. Protein: CSVVNRGLYEQYF.

With respect to this clone: This sample includes further DNA sequences coding for the same CDR3. The rearrangement joins TRBV5-1 to TRBJ2-7; 12 positions match TRBD2. After removal of 4 bases from V and 0 bases from J, the junction contained 2 bases not matched to a gene. The CDR3 runs 15 residues. CDR1 SGHRS and CDR2 YFSETQ come from the germline V gene. The CDR3 nucleotides read TGCGCCAGCAGCGTGACTAGCGGGAGCTCCTACGAGCAGTACTTC. Residues: CASSVTSGSSYEQYF. Filled out from reference TRBV5-1 and TRBJ2-7, the complete variable domain reads KAGVTQTPRYLIKTRGQQVTLSCSPISGHRSVSWYQQTPGQGLQFLFEYFSETQRNKGNFPGRFSGRQFSNSRSEMNVSTLELGDSALYLCASSVTSGSSYEQYFGPGTRLTVT.

This chain uses TRBV21-1 with TRBJ1-6; TRBD1, the table's D call, was not compared with the DNA. TRBV21-1 is recorded as a pseudogene. The CDR3 runs to 15 residues. The CDR3 spells CASSPTGGRGSPLHF. The CDR3 bases are TGTGCCAGCTCCCCCACAGGGGGCCGCGGCTCACCCCTCCACTTT.

J is TRBJ1-1 and V is TRBV19, with unresolved D. This CDR3 has 13 amino acids. The V gene's germline CDR1 is LNHDA and CDR2 SQIVND (reference sequence). V gave up 6 bases and J gave up 8 bases, with 16 bases separating them. The CDR3 coding sequence is TGTGCCAGTAGCCGAGGAGGTTGGGGAGAAGCTTTCTTT. It translates to CASSRGGWGEAFF.

V usage is TRBV12-5 and J usage is TRBJ1-2, with D possibly TRBD1 on 6 matching bases. The ends were cut back, 2 bases at V and 0 bases at J, with 13 bases in the middle. Germline V CDR1 and CDR2: LGHNT, FRNRAP. CDR3 size: 16 residues. CDR3: CASGLHRASSNYGYTF. The CDR3 coding sequence is TGTGCTAGTGGTTTGCACAGGGCCTCTTCTAACTATGGCTACACCTTC. Complete variable domain (other parts from reference TRBV12-5 and TRBJ1-2): DARVTQTPRHKVTEMGQEVTMRCQPILGHNTVFWYRQTMMQGLELLAYFRNRAPLDDSGMPKDRFSAEMPDATLATLKIQPSEPRDSAVYFCASGLHRASSNYGYTFGSGTRLTVV.

This clone was recorded only once. The chain uses TRBV5-6 and TRBJ2-7; the D is unclear. V dropped 0 bases and J dropped 4 bases, with 8 bases sitting between them. The CDR3 has 13 residues. CDR1 SGHDT and CDR2 YYEEEE come from the germline V gene. CDR3: CASSLGVAYEQYF. Here the CDR3 DNA reads TGTGCCAGCAGCTTGGGGGTAGCATACGAGCAGTACTTC.

This chain joins TRBV11-2 and TRBJ2-7; the D gene is possibly TRBD1 (6 bases). Looked up from germline, CDR1 is SGHAT and CDR2 is FQNNGV. This CDR3 has 16 amino acids. V was clipped by 6 bases and J by 0 bases, with 18 bases between them. Here the CDR3 reads CASRYLRGSASYEQYF. DNA of the CDR3: TGTGCCAGCAGGTATCTGAGGGGGTCCGCCTCCTACGAGCAGTACTTC.

This clone was seen just once. The chain uses TRBV29-1 and TRBJ1-2; 10 nucleotides line up with TRBD1. The CDR3 length is 14 residues. Germline V gene sequence: CDR1 SQVTM, CDR2 ANQGSEA. V dropped 2 bases and J dropped 6; count of bases not matched to a gene: 6. Written as DNA, the CDR3 is TGCAGCGTTGAATCGTCGGGACAGGGGAATGGCTACACCTTC. This gives the protein CSVESSGQGNGYTF.

The chain joins TRBV7-2 to TRBJ1-5, with D possibly matching TRBD1 (6 bases). The CDR3 is made up of 13 amino acids. Germline V gives CDR1 SGHTA, CDR2 FQGNSA. V gave up 8 bases and J gave up 6 bases, with 14 bases separating them. CDR3 loop: CASSMRGGQPQHF. CDR3 nucleotides: TGTGCCAGCTCAATGAGGGGGGGTCAGCCCCAGCATTTT.

In its sample, this clone was seen a few times. V usage is TRBV19 and J usage is TRBJ1-4; 7 bases are shared with TRBD1. From germline, CDR1 is LNHDA and CDR2 SQIVND (reference sequence). CDR3 length: 14 residues. The V and J ends lost 3 bases and 6 bases, in that order; junction bases with no gene match: 4. CDR3: CASSITGVDEKLFF. The CDR3 bases are TGTGCCAGTAGTATTACAGGGGTGGATGAAAAACTGTTTTTT.

This clone was detected once. The chain uses TRBV6-1 and TRBJ2-4; 8 bases fit TRBD1. CDR1 and CDR2 (germline): MNHNS, SASEGT. The CDR3 contains 14 residues. V trimming: 7 bases; J trimming: 6 bases; junction bases outside the gene matches: 8. The CDR3 DNA reads TGTGCCAGCAACCGCTTGACAGGGGCAAACATTCAGTACTTC. Protein sequence: CASNRLTGANIQYF.

V and J are TRBV18 and TRBJ2-7, with 8 bases identical to TRBD2. This CDR3 spans 14 amino acids. Unmatched junction bases numbered 5, after V lost 3 bases and J lost 4 bases. CDR1 KGHSH and CDR2 LQKENI come from the germline V gene. The CDR3 nucleotides read TGTGCCAGCTCACCTTCAGCGGGAGAGTACGAGCAGTACTTC. Its protein product is CASSPSAGEYEQYF.

As for this clone: This sample includes further DNA sequences coding for the same CDR3. The CDR3 protein is CASSQELNRWTSGGTKNIQYF. The CDR3 DNA is TGTGCCAGCAGCCAAGAACTCAACCGGTGGACCTCAGGGGGGACCAAAAACATTCAGTACTTC. The chain couples TRBV4-2 to TRBJ2-4; the D gene is possibly TRBD1 (7 bases). V was clipped by 0 bases and J by 2 bases, with 26 bases between them. The CDR3 loop spans 21 amino acids. Germline CDR1 LGHNA, CDR2 YNFKEQ.

This chain links TRBV27 with TRBJ2-3, with TRBD2 as a possible D gene (6 bases). CDR3 size: 13 residues. Germline V gives CDR1 MNHEY, CDR2 SMNVEV (reference sequence). V lost 6 bases and J 3 bases, leaving 10 bases between the germline ends. CDR3 amino acids: CASSRLETDTQYF. The CDR3, as DNA: TGTGCCAGCAGCCGACTAGAAACAGATACGCAGTATTTT.

The V gene is TRBV2, the J gene TRBJ1-1; TRBD1 aligns across 10 bases. CDR1 is SNHLY, CDR2 FYNNEI, per germline. V shed 6 bases and J 1 base; nucleotides not matched to a gene: 8. This CDR3 spans 16 amino acids. This chain's CDR3 is CASRRTGGSGNTEAFF. The CDR3 coding sequence is TGTGCCAGCAGACGGACAGGGGGATCGGGGAACACTGAAGCTTTCTTT.

The genes are TRBV19 and TRBJ2-1; TRBD2 agrees at 9 bases. J gave up 0 bases and V 5 bases, and 5 bases lay outside the gene matches. The CDR3 length is 16 residues. Germline CDR1 LNHDA, CDR2 SQIVND (reference sequence). The CDR3 sequence: CASSEASGISYNEQFF. For the CDR3, the DNA is TGTGCCAGTAGTGAGGCTAGCGGGATCTCCTACAATGAGCAGTTCTTC.

J is TRBJ2-2 and V is TRBV9; the D is unclear. The germline V gene encodes CDR1 SGDLS and CDR2 YYNGEE. Trimming took 3 bases from V and 6 from J, leaving 12 bases between them. CDR3 length: 14 amino acids. The CDR3, as DNA: TGTGCCAGCAGCGACGAGAGCGCTGCCGGGGAGCTGTTTTTT. It codes for CASSDESAAGELFF.

The rearrangement uses TRBV4-2 and TRBJ2-5, with TRBD2 identical over 13 bases. CDR1 is LGHNA and CDR2 is YNFKEQ in the germline V gene. This CDR3 region has 17 residues. With V trimmed by 2 bases and J by 5 bases, 8 bases remained unmatched. This chain's CDR3 is CASSQRLAGGSMETQYF. Written as DNA, the CDR3 is TGTGCCAGCAGCCAAAGACTAGCGGGAGGATCTATGGAGACCCAGTACTTC.

The rearrangement uses TRBV9 and TRBJ2-7, with D perhaps TRBD1 (6 bases). Between the trimmed V and J ends, which lost 4 bases and 3 bases, there was a span of 23 bases. This CDR3 contains 17 residues. In germline, CDR1 is SGDLS, CDR2 YYNGEE. The CDR3 region is CASSSRPGEGDGYEQYF. CDR3 bases: TGTGCCAGCAGCTCCCGACCTGGCGAGGGGGATGGCTACGAGCAGTACTTC.

This clone appeared once. The V and J genes are TRBV5-1 and TRBJ1-4; TRBD1 matches 9 bases. Germline V gene data show CDR1 as SGHRS and CDR2 as YFSETQ. The CDR3 totals 15 residues. With 4 bases clipped from V and 11 bases from J, the junction kept 12 bases outside the gene matches. The CDR3 coding sequence is TGCGCCAGCAGCCCTCGTCTTGGGGACAGGGTGAAACTGTTTTTT. Its translation: CASSPRLGDRVKLFF.

The chain uses TRBV7-9 and TRBJ2-1; TRBD2 aligns across 7 bases. V was clipped by 5 bases and J by 10 bases; unmatched bases: 11. The germline CDR1 and CDR2 sequences are SEHNR and FQNEAQ (reference sequence). This CDR3 has 14 residues. The CDR3 reads CASSASGIPEEQFF. The CDR3 DNA reads TGTGCCAGCAGCGCAAGCGGGATCCCGGAGGAGCAGTTCTTC.

This clone has just one count. The CDR3 DNA follows: TGCAGCGTCTATGACACCCCCCACTACGAGCAGTACTTC. It yields the protein CSVYDTPHYEQYF. The chain links TRBV29-1 to TRBJ2-7; no clear D gene. Per the germline V gene, CDR1 is SQVTM and CDR2 is ANQGSEA. The V end lost 6 bases, the J end lost 3 bases, and 15 bases lay between the germline ends. CDR3 length equals 13 residues.